This T cell receptor (beta chain) was profiled in a study of cytomegalovirus exposure and HLA in healthy donors. This CDR3 is 18 amino acids long. Germline-derived CDR1 and CDR2 are LGHNA and YSLEER. V lost 4 bases and J lost 1; bases outside the gene matches: 12. The protocol was immunoSEQ multiplex PCR, while the TCRdb copy is restricted to in-frame clones and leaves out a portion. The sample shows 50,000 to 65,000 clones, approximately 95% of them seen only once. The source material was PBMCs. The sequence was obtained from a woman aged 18-29 years in good health and CMV-seropositive. V usage is TRBV4-3 and J usage is TRBJ2-3, with 9 bases lining up with TRBD2. The CDR3 region has the DNA TGCGCCAGCAGCCTACGTCCAGCGGGGGGCCTCGGCACAGATACGCAGTATTTT. It is translated as CASSLRPAGGLGTDTQYF.